This is a list of T cell receptor beta chains from one sample in a study of early T cells in non-severe SARS-CoV-2 infection. TCRdb ran MiXCR on the 5' RACE reads and lists one entry per CDR3 protein. The table has 65,000 to 95,000 distinct CDR3 sequences, 14% seen once. Specimen: whole blood. The receptors here all came from an adult who was a healthcare worker with PCR-confirmed SARS-CoV-2 infection or an uninfected control (not recorded which). Each CDR3 is given with its conserved first and last residue. Each record gives: D gene, CDR3 length, J gene, clone size, V gene, CDR3 protein, CDR3 DNA. D genes are given only for firm matches. Expanded clones get a size class; other rows say once, few or many, or leave the size out.

TRBD2,13,TRBJ2-3,.,TRBV20-1,CSGGAGGGNTQYF,TGCAGCGGAGGAGCGGGGGGAGGAAATACGCAGTATTTT
.,10,TRBJ1-1,many,TRBV29-1,CSVSNTEAFF,TGCAGCGTGTCGAACACTGAAGCTTTCTTT
.,14,TRBJ2-5,few,TRBV20-1,CSARVTGRQETQYF,TGCAGTGCTAGAGTAACAGGGCGGCAAGAGACCCAGTACTTC
TRBD1,15,TRBJ1-2,many,TRBV27,CASSLTGPPNYGYTF,TGTGCCAGCAGTCTGACAGGGCCCCCTAACTATGGCTACACCTTC
.,15,TRBJ2-7,.,TRBV3-1,CASSLQADSFYEQYF,TGTGCCAGCAGCCTCCAAGCGGACAGCTTCTACGAGCAGTACTTC
.,12,TRBJ2-7,.,TRBV2,CASTGDSYEQYF,TGTGCCAGCACAGGGGACTCCTACGAGCAGTACTTC
.,14,TRBJ2-7,few,TRBV11-2,CASKSGGVGDEQYF,TGTGCCAGCAAGTCGGGGGGCGTTGGAGACGAGCAGTACTTC
TRBD2,19,TRBJ2-3,.,TRBV5-6,CASSLETSGGLSPTDTQYF,TGTGCCAGCAGCTTGGAGACTAGCGGGGGCCTCAGCCCCACCGATACGCAGTATTTT
TRBD1,18,TRBJ1-1,many,TRBV7-9,CASSPRPPGTDLNTEAFF,TGTGCCAGCAGTCCCAGGCCCCCCGGGACAGACTTGAACACTGAAGCTTTCTTT
.,11,TRBJ2-1,many,TRBV19,CASQYYNEQFF,TGTGCCAGTCAGTACTACAATGAGCAGTTCTTC
.,14,TRBJ1-1,many,TRBV5-4,CASSLEAGWAEAFF,TGTGCCAGCAGCTTGGAAGCGGGGTGGGCTGAAGCTTTCTTT
.,17,TRBJ1-6,.,TRBV7-8,CASSLERVFSGNSPLHF,TGTGCCAGCAGCTTAGAAAGGGTTTTTTCTGGTAATTCACCCCTCCACTTT
.,12,TRBJ1-2,few,TRBV29-1,CSAGGHGYGYTF,TGCAGCGCCGGGGGGCACGGCTATGGCTACACCTTC
.,16,TRBJ2-7,.,TRBV7-2,CASSPRPAGLFDEQYF,TGTGCCAGCAGCCCAAGACCCGCCGGACTCTTCGACGAGCAGTACTTC
.,13,TRBJ1-4,few,TRBV29-1,CSVVNTANEKLFF,TGCAGCGTTGTGAACACGGCTAATGAAAAACTGTTTTTT
.,18,TRBJ1-5,few,TRBV9,CASSGTAKEFYSNQPQHF,TGTGCCAGCAGCGGGACAGCAAAAGAATTTTATAGCAATCAGCCCCAGCATTTT
TRBD1,15,TRBJ2-5,many,TRBV19,CASSMGTGGPETQYF,TGTGCCAGTAGTATGGGGACAGGGGGGCCGGAGACCCAGTACTTC
TRBD2,16,TRBJ2-1,few,TRBV9,CASSSRTSGGYNEQFF,TGTGCCAGCAGCTCACGGACTAGCGGGGGGTACAATGAGCAGTTCTTC
TRBD2,18,TRBJ2-1,.,TRBV5-1,CASSRPSSGGASYNEQFF,TGCGCCAGCAGCCGGCCATCTAGCGGGGGGGCCTCCTACAATGAGCAGTTCTTC
.,14,TRBJ1-5,many,TRBV12-3/TRBV12-4,CASSPGPGNQPQHF,TGTGCCAGCAGTCCGGGACCGGGCAATCAGCCCCAGCATTTT
TRBD1,15,TRBJ1-2,.,TRBV5-1,CASSFPGQGGYGYTF,TGCGCCAGCAGCTTTCCCGGACAGGGTGGCTATGGCTACACCTTC
.,17,TRBJ2-5,.,TRBV7-9,CASSLARGTVSKETQYF,TGTGCCAGCAGCTTAGCGCGAGGAACCGTTTCCAAAGAGACCCAGTACTTC
.,15,TRBJ1-5,.,TRBV19,CASSIALGGNQPQHF,TGTGCCAGTAGTATCGCCCTCGGTGGGAATCAGCCCCAGCATTTT
TRBD1,16,TRBJ1-2,.,TRBV6-5,CASSYSGTGINYGYTF,TGTGCCAGCAGTTACTCGGGGACAGGGATTAACTATGGCTACACCTTC
.,19,TRBJ2-1,few,TRBV7-3,CASSPHAQYHRGMYNEQFF,TGTGCCAGCAGCCCACACGCCCAGTACCACCGCGGGATGTACAATGAGCAGTTCTTC
TRBD2,15,TRBJ2-3,.,TRBV2,CVSSADGGASDTQYF,TGTGTCAGCAGTGCGGACGGGGGGGCCTCAGATACGCAGTATTTT
.,13,TRBJ1-6,many,TRBV2,CASRQYYNSPLHF,TGTGCCAGCAGACAGTACTATAATTCACCCCTCCACTTT
.,13,TRBJ1-1,few,TRBV7-7,CASSRNMNTEAFF,TGTGCCAGCAGCCGCAACATGAACACTGAAGCTTTCTTT
TRBD2,13,TRBJ2-3,few,TRBV7-9,CASSLTGTTLQYF,TGTGCCAGCAGCTTAACCGGGACTACGCTGCAGTATTTT
.,15,TRBJ2-3,many,TRBV11-2,CASSLDGGSTDTQYF,TGTGCCAGCAGCTTAGACGGGGGATCCACAGATACGCAGTATTTT
TRBD1,15,TRBJ1-1,many,TRBV13,CASSTSDRENTEAFF,TGTGCCAGCAGCACCTCGGACAGGGAGAACACTGAAGCTTTCTTT
TRBD1,16,TRBJ2-5,few,TRBV4-2,CASSQANRGPQETQYF,TGTGCCAGCAGCCAGGCCAACAGGGGGCCCCAAGAGACCCAGTACTTC
.,17,TRBJ2-1,.,TRBV19,CASSSPFPLCSYNEQFF,TGTGCCAGTAGTAGCCCCTTCCCACTGTGCTCCTACAATGAGCAGTTCTTC
TRBD1,13,TRBJ1-2,few,TRBV10-2,CATSPTGDYGYTF,TGCGCCACCTCCCCGACAGGGGACTATGGCTACACCTTC
.,15,TRBJ2-2,.,TRBV6-4,CASSVGGENTGELFF,TGTGCCAGCAGTGTGGGCGGGGAGAACACCGGGGAGCTGTTTTTT
.,18,TRBJ2-4,few,TRBV4-2,CASSQDPPLPGAKNIQYF,TGTGCCAGCAGCCAAGATCCGCCATTACCTGGAGCCAAAAACATTCAGTACTTC
TRBD1,15,TRBJ2-1,many,TRBV6-5,CASRPRGIQSREQFF,TGTGCCAGCAGACCCAGGGGGATTCAGTCCCGGGAGCAGTTCTTC
TRBD1,15,TRBJ1-1,few,TRBV5-1,CASSLVGTVNTEAFF,TGCGCCAGCAGCTTGGTGGGGACAGTCAACACTGAAGCTTTCTTT
.,13,TRBJ2-1,few,TRBV5-5,CASSLGGMDEQFF,TGTGCCAGCAGCTTGGGGGGTATGGATGAGCAGTTCTTC
.,13,TRBJ2-7,.,TRBV14,CASSQRGRAEQYF,TGTGCCAGCAGCCAGAGGGGACGGGCCGAGCAGTACTTC
.,14,TRBJ2-3,many,TRBV7-8,CASSLNGPADTQYF,TGTGCCAGCAGCTTAAATGGGCCGGCAGATACGCAGTATTTT
TRBD1,15,TRBJ1-1,.,TRBV6-1,CASSSWTGGNAEAFF,TGTGCCAGCAGTTCTTGGACAGGGGGCAACGCTGAAGCTTTCTTT
.,10,TRBJ2-1,.,TRBV6-1,CASRMGQQFF,TGTGCCAGCAGAATGGGGCAGCAGTTCTTC
TRBD2,16,TRBJ2-1,few,TRBV7-9,CASSPGTSGAYNEQFF,TGTGCCAGCAGCCCCGGGACTAGCGGGGCCTACAATGAGCAGTTCTTC
.,15,TRBJ2-3,few,TRBV5-1,CASSLDTGSTDTQYF,TGCGCCAGCAGCTTGGATACAGGGAGCACAGATACGCAGTATTTT
TRBD1,21,TRBJ1-3,many,TRBV20-1,CSARDQGPPGTGALSGNTIYF,TGCAGTGCTAGAGATCAAGGGCCCCCCGGGACAGGGGCCCTCTCTGGAAACACCATATATTTT
.,15,TRBJ2-3,few,TRBV6-1,CASSEGNRGADTQYF,TGTGCCAGCAGTGAAGGGAACCGGGGTGCAGATACGCAGTATTTT
.,13,TRBJ1-2,many,TRBV14,CASSQEWDYGYTF,TGTGCCAGCAGCCAAGAATGGGACTATGGCTACACCTTC
.,15,TRBJ2-1,few,TRBV12-2,CASRPGGSSYNEQFF,TGTGCAAGTCGCCCCGGGGGGAGCTCCTACAATGAGCAGTTCTTC